A selection of T cell receptor beta chains follows, all from one sample in a study of graft-versus-host responses after intestinal transplantation. No cognate antigen is known for these TCRs. Profiled with immunoSEQ multiplex PCR; TCRdb holds only in-frame clones, not every one. Of some 23,000 clones listed, 82% are singletons. The sequences come from unstimulated CD8+ T cells sorted from spleen or lymph node cells, collected before transplant. Receptor source: a human donor who was the organ donor for an intestinal transplant. Each CDR3 is given with its conserved first and last residue. A D gene is named only where the DNA matches it firmly. Only part of the rows carry a size: once, few, many, or a class if the clone is expanded.

cdr3_aa: CASSSITERQFF
v_call: TRBV11-2
j_call: TRBJ2-1
d_call: NA
clone_size: NA

cdr3_aa: CSVDTGTGNIQYF
v_call: TRBV29-1
j_call: TRBJ2-4
d_call: TRBD1
clone_size: NA

cdr3_aa: CASSPMGQGNYGYTF
v_call: TRBV7-2
j_call: TRBJ1-2
d_call: TRBD1
clone_size: NA

cdr3_aa: CASSLVATRRF
v_call: TRBV11-2
j_call: TRBJ1-1
d_call: NA
clone_size: NA

cdr3_aa: CASSLTSGVADTQYF
v_call: TRBV6-5
j_call: TRBJ2-3
d_call: TRBD2
clone_size: NA

cdr3_aa: CASSERKGTRAYEQYF
v_call: TRBV6-1
j_call: TRBJ2-7
d_call: TRBD2
clone_size: few

cdr3_aa: CASGLDPGNTIYF
v_call: TRBV12-5
j_call: TRBJ1-3
d_call: NA
clone_size: few

cdr3_aa: CANRQGANTGELFF
v_call: TRBV7-8
j_call: TRBJ2-2
d_call: TRBD1
clone_size: NA

cdr3_aa: CASSPRGPGEPQHF
v_call: TRBV4-3
j_call: TRBJ1-5
d_call: NA
clone_size: NA

cdr3_aa: CASSIAGLIYGNEQFF
v_call: TRBV19
j_call: TRBJ2-1
d_call: NA
clone_size: NA

cdr3_aa: CATGQAGEQFF
v_call: TRBV2
j_call: TRBJ2-1
d_call: NA
clone_size: NA

cdr3_aa: CASSLRTGGIDTQYF
v_call: TRBV5-4
j_call: TRBJ2-3
d_call: TRBD1
clone_size: NA

cdr3_aa: CASSLVFASGGLSTDTQYF
v_call: TRBV11-2
j_call: TRBJ2-3
d_call: TRBD2
clone_size: NA

cdr3_aa: CAWSGGASGRKNEQFF
v_call: TRBV30
j_call: TRBJ2-1
d_call: TRBD2
clone_size: once

cdr3_aa: CASSLAASNQPQHF
v_call: TRBV11-2
j_call: TRBJ1-5
d_call: NA
clone_size: NA

cdr3_aa: CASSQDPGTGNEKLFF
v_call: TRBV4-2
j_call: TRBJ1-4
d_call: TRBD1
clone_size: NA

cdr3_aa: CASSQGLDTQYF
v_call: TRBV5-6
j_call: TRBJ2-3
d_call: NA
clone_size: NA

cdr3_aa: CASSYSGEGTGELFF
v_call: TRBV6-5
j_call: TRBJ2-2
d_call: TRBD2
clone_size: NA

cdr3_aa: CASSRGGRVSEQFF
v_call: TRBV10-2
j_call: TRBJ2-1
d_call: TRBD2
clone_size: NA

cdr3_aa: CASSFGGAETQYF
v_call: TRBV5-1
j_call: TRBJ2-5
d_call: NA
clone_size: NA

cdr3_aa: CASSSNSGRASYEQYF
v_call: TRBV7-9
j_call: TRBJ2-7
d_call: TRBD2
clone_size: once

cdr3_aa: CASSLYGGGNTEAFF
v_call: TRBV27
j_call: TRBJ1-1
d_call: NA
clone_size: NA

cdr3_aa: CASMGQGAPQETQYF
v_call: TRBV25-1
j_call: TRBJ2-5
d_call: TRBD1
clone_size: NA

cdr3_aa: CASSGLAGAYEQYF
v_call: TRBV5-4
j_call: TRBJ2-7
d_call: TRBD2
clone_size: NA

cdr3_aa: CASSLDNNEKLFF
v_call: TRBV13
j_call: TRBJ1-4
d_call: NA
clone_size: NA

cdr3_aa: CASSLYGSTYNEQFF
v_call: TRBV27
j_call: TRBJ2-1
d_call: NA
clone_size: NA

cdr3_aa: CASSSGGSYEQYF
v_call: TRBV5-6
j_call: TRBJ2-7
d_call: TRBD1
clone_size: NA

cdr3_aa: CASSPRTSVSYEQYF
v_call: TRBV27
j_call: TRBJ2-7
d_call: TRBD2
clone_size: NA

cdr3_aa: CASSLAGGETDEQFF
v_call: TRBV5-1
j_call: TRBJ2-1
d_call: TRBD2
clone_size: NA

cdr3_aa: CASSWDVFEAFF
v_call: TRBV7-9
j_call: TRBJ1-1
d_call: NA
clone_size: NA

cdr3_aa: CASSISSGGFLSYEQYF
v_call: TRBV19
j_call: TRBJ2-7
d_call: TRBD2
clone_size: NA

cdr3_aa: CASSYSRGVNTEAFF
v_call: TRBV5-3
j_call: TRBJ1-1
d_call: NA
clone_size: NA

cdr3_aa: CSAVGEANEQYF
v_call: TRBV29-1
j_call: TRBJ2-7
d_call: NA
clone_size: NA

cdr3_aa: CASSPPGLVNEQFF
v_call: TRBV6-5
j_call: TRBJ2-1
d_call: TRBD2
clone_size: NA

cdr3_aa: CASSDGTNQETQYF
v_call: TRBV5-6
j_call: TRBJ2-5
d_call: NA
clone_size: NA

cdr3_aa: CASSGRYGGDTQYF
v_call: TRBV5-1
j_call: TRBJ2-3
d_call: NA
clone_size: few

cdr3_aa: CALTTGNDYGYTF
v_call: TRBV30
j_call: TRBJ1-2
d_call: TRBD1
clone_size: NA

cdr3_aa: CAWSSAGFSLSAFF
v_call: TRBV30
j_call: TRBJ1-1
d_call: NA
clone_size: NA

cdr3_aa: CASSLEDTTLNTEAFF
v_call: TRBV5-1
j_call: TRBJ1-1
d_call: NA
clone_size: NA

cdr3_aa: CASSLAASDNEQYF
v_call: TRBV5-6
j_call: TRBJ2-7
d_call: NA
clone_size: NA

cdr3_aa: CASRLGTIQETQYF
v_call: TRBV12-1
j_call: TRBJ2-5
d_call: NA
clone_size: NA

cdr3_aa: CASRPHRDSDYEQYF
v_call: TRBV27
j_call: TRBJ2-7
d_call: NA
clone_size: NA

cdr3_aa: CASSYAPSNEQFF
v_call: TRBV6-5
j_call: TRBJ2-1
d_call: NA
clone_size: NA

cdr3_aa: CASTSKDTYEQYF
v_call: TRBV5-4
j_call: TRBJ2-7
d_call: NA
clone_size: NA

cdr3_aa: CASSLAHYEQYF
v_call: TRBV11-3
j_call: TRBJ2-7
d_call: NA
clone_size: NA

cdr3_aa: CASSLDASLVYEQYF
v_call: TRBV19
j_call: TRBJ2-7
d_call: NA
clone_size: NA

cdr3_aa: CASSEGQAIYEQYF
v_call: TRBV6-1
j_call: TRBJ2-7
d_call: NA
clone_size: NA

cdr3_aa: CASSATSGTADSPTDTQYF
v_call: TRBV5-6
j_call: TRBJ2-3
d_call: TRBD2
clone_size: NA

cdr3_aa: CASSLGPEGYEQYF
v_call: TRBV27
j_call: TRBJ2-7
d_call: NA
clone_size: NA

cdr3_aa: CASSMGLAGQETQYF
v_call: TRBV19
j_call: TRBJ2-5
d_call: TRBD2
clone_size: NA

cdr3_aa: CATSSVDRGSTEAFF
v_call: TRBV15
j_call: TRBJ1-1
d_call: TRBD1
clone_size: NA

cdr3_aa: CASSPATGIAGELFF
v_call: TRBV7-9
j_call: TRBJ2-2
d_call: NA
clone_size: NA

cdr3_aa: CASSGGLRYEQYF
v_call: TRBV10-2
j_call: TRBJ2-7
d_call: NA
clone_size: NA

cdr3_aa: CAIRTRTSISENIQYF
v_call: TRBV10-3
j_call: TRBJ2-4
d_call: NA
clone_size: NA

cdr3_aa: CASSLSTSPYNEQFF
v_call: TRBV11-2
j_call: TRBJ2-1
d_call: NA
clone_size: NA

cdr3_aa: CASSTGRGTEAFF
v_call: TRBV7-6
j_call: TRBJ1-1
d_call: NA
clone_size: NA

cdr3_aa: CASSWGQGDTQYF
v_call: TRBV14
j_call: TRBJ2-3
d_call: TRBD1
clone_size: NA

cdr3_aa: CSVEDMDSPYGYTF
v_call: TRBV29-1
j_call: TRBJ1-2
d_call: NA
clone_size: NA

cdr3_aa: CASSFTGLAGKPEGTGELFF
v_call: TRBV5-1
j_call: TRBJ2-2
d_call: TRBD2
clone_size: few